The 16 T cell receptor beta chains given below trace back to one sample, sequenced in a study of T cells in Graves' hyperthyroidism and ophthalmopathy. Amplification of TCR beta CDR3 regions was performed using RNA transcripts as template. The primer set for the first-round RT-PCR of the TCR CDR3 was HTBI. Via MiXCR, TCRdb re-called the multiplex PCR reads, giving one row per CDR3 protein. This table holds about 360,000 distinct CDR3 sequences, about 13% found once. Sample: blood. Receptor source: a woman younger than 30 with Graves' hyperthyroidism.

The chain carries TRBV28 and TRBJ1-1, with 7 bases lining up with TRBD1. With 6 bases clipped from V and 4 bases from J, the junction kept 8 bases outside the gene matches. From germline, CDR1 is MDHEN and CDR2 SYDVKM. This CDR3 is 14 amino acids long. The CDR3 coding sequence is TGTGCCAGCAGCTTGGGACAGTTGATCACTGAAGCTTTCTTT. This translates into CASSLGQLITEAFF.

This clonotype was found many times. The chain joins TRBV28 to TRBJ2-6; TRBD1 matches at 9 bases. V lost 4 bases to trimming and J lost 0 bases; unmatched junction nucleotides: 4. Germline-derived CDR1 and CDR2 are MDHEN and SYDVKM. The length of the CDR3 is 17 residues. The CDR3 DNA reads TGTGCCAGCAGTTCGGGACAGGGATACTCTGGGGCCAACGTCCTGACTTTC. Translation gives CASSSGQGYSGANVLTF.

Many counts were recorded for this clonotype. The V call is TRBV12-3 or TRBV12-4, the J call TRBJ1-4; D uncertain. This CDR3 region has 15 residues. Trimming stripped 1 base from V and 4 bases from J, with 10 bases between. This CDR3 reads CASSLGTDLNEKLFF. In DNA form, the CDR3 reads TGTGCCAGCAGTTTAGGAACGGACCTTAATGAAAAACTGTTTTTT.

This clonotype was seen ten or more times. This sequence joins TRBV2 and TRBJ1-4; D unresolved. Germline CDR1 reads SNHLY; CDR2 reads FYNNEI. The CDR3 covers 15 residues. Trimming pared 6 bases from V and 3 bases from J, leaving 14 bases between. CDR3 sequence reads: CASSPLHLANEKLFF. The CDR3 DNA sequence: TGTGCCAGCAGCCCCTTACACCTGGCTAATGAAAAACTGTTTTTT.

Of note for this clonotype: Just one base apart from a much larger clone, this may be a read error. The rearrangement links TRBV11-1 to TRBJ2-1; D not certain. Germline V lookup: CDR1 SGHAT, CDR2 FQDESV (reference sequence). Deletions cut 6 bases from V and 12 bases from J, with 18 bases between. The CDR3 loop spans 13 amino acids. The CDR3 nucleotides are TGTGCCAGCAGAGCCCCGCTGGGCGATGGGCAGTTCTTC. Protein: CASRAPLGDGQFF.

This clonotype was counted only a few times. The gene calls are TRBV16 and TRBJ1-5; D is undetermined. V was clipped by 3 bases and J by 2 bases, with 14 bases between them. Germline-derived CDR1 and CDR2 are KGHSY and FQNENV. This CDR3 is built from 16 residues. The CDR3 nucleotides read TGTGCCAGCAGCCACATCGAGTCTTCGGGCAATCAGCCCCAGCATTTT. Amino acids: CASSHIESSGNQPQHF.

In nucleotides, the CDR3 is TGTGCCAGCTCATCGTCGGGACAGGTAACCTACGAGCAGTACTTC. This translates into CASSSSGQVTYEQYF. The chain combines TRBV18 with TRBJ2-7, with 8 bases matching TRBD1. The V and J ends lost 5 bases and 2 bases, in that order; junction bases with no gene match: 8. This CDR3 region has 15 residues. Germline loops: CDR1 KGHSH, CDR2 LQKENI.

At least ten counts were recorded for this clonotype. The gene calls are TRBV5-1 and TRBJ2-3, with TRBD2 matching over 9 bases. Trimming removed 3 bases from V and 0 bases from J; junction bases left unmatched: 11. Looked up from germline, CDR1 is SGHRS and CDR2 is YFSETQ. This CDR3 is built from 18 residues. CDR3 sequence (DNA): TGCGCCAGCAGCTACTCTTCAGGGACTAGCATTAGCACAGATACGCAGTATTTT. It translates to CASSYSSGTSISTDTQYF.

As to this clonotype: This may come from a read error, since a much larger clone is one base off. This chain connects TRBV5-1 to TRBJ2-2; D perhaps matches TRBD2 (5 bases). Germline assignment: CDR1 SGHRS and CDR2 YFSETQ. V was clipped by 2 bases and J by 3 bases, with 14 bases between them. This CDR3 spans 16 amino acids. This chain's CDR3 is CASSFRNPGYTGELFF. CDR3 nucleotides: TGCGCCAGCAGCTTCAGAAACCCGGGGTACACCGGGGAGCTGTTTTTT.

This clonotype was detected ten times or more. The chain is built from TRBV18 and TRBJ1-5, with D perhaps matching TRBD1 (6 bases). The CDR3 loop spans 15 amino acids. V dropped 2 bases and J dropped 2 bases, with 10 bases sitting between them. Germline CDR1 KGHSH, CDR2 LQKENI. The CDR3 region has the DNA TGTGCCAGCTCACCAAAAGGGGGGGGCAATCAGCCCCAGCATTTT. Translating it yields CASSPKGGGNQPQHF.

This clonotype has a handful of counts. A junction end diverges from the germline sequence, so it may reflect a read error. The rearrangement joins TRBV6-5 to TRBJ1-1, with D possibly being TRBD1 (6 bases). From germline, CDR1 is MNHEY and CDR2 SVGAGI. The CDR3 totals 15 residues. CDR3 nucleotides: TGTGCCAGCAGTTACTCGCGGGGGCTCCACACGGAAGCTTTCTTT. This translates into CASSYSRGLHTEAFF.

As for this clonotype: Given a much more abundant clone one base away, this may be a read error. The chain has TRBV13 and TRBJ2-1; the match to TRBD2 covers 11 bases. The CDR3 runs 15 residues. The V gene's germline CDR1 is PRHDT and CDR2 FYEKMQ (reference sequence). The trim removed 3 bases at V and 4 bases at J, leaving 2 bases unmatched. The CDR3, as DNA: TGTGCCAGCAGCTTTACTAGCGGGAGTTACAATGAGCAGTTCTTC. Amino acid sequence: CASSFTSGSYNEQFF.

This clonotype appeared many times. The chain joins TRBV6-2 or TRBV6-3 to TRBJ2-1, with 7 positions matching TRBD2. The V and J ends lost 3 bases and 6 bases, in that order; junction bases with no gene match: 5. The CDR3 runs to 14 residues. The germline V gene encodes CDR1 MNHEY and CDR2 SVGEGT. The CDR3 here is CASSYSAGANEQFF. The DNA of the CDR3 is TGTGCCAGCAGTTATTCGGCGGGAGCCAATGAGCAGTTCTTC.

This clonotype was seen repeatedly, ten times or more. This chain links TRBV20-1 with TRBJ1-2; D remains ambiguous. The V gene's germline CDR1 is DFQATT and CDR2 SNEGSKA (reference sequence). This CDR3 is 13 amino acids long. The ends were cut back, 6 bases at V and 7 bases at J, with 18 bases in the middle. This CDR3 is CSAPLGPASGYTF. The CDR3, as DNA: TGCAGTGCGCCATTGGGTCCTGCGAGTGGCTACACCTTC.

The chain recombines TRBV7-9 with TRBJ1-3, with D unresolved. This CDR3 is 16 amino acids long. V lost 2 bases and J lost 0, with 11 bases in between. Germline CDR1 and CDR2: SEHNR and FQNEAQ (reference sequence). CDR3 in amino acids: CASSLTSGVSGNTIYF. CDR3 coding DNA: TGTGCCAGCAGCTTAACGTCCGGGGTCTCTGGAAACACCATATATTTT.

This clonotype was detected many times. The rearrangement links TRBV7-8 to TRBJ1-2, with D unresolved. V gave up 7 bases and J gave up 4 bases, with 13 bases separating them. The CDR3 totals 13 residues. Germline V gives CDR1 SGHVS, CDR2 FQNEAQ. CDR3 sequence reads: CASTLRVSYGYTF. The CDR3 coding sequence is TGTGCCAGCACCCTCCGGGTTTCCTATGGCTACACCTTC.